The next 26 T cell receptor beta chains were all read from a single sample in a study of blood T cell repertoires in COVID-19. TCRdb's table, derived via immunoSEQ multiplex PCR, lists solely in-frame clones and lacks some. The data contain around 94,000 clones, approximately 92% of them singletons. Source material: peripheral blood. Every receptor here comes from a woman in her 50s with COVID-19, enrolled during active disease.

The gene calls are TRBV6-5 and TRBJ1-1, with D uncertain. The V gene lost 6 bases and the J gene lost 11 bases, with 13 bases spanning the gap. The CDR3 loop spans 11 amino acids. Per germline, CDR1 MNHEY and CDR2 SVGAGI. For the CDR3, the DNA is TGTGCCAGCAGGACCGGGTCCTGGGCTTTCTTT. Its protein product is CASRTGSWAFF.

The rearrangement links TRBV29-1 to TRBJ2-1; a possible D gene is TRBD2 (5 bases). Germline values: CDR1 SQVTM, CDR2 ANQGSEA. The CDR3 is made up of 12 amino acids. The germline V and J ends were trimmed by 5 bases and 8 bases, with 13 bases remaining between them. Here the CDR3 reads CSVPITRHEQFF. In DNA, the CDR3 is TGCAGCGTTCCTATTACTAGACATGAGCAGTTCTTC.

The chain combines TRBV7-2 with TRBJ1-1; no clear D gene. Trimming cost V 2 bases and J 8 bases, with 15 bases left between them. The CDR3 consists of 14 residues. CDR1 is SGHTA and CDR2 is FQGNSA in the germline V gene. The CDR3 DNA reads as TGTGCCAGCAGCTTATATGTTGCGGGTGGGGAAGCTTTCTTT. Amino acids: CASSLYVAGGEAFF.

In DNA form, the CDR3 reads TGTGCCAGCAGCAAGGGGCGAGTACTTCTGGAAAAACTGTTTTTT. It specifies CASSKGRVLLEKLFF. The V and J genes are TRBV21-1 and TRBJ1-4; TRBD1, the table's D call, lacks a check against the DNA. TRBV21-1 is reported as a pseudogene. This CDR3 is built from 15 residues.

The chain uses TRBV15 and TRBJ2-1; D unresolved. The V and J ends lost 8 bases and 6 bases respectively, with 11 bases between them. There are 12 residues in the CDR3. The germline gives CDR1 LNHNV, CDR2 YYDKDF (reference sequence). The chain's CDR3 is CATQAVTNEQFF. Written as DNA, the CDR3 is TGTGCCACCCAGGCAGTTACCAATGAGCAGTTCTTC.

The J gene is TRBJ1-1, the V gene TRBV6-5; weak D call: TRBD1 (5 bases). In germline, CDR1 is MNHEY, CDR2 SVGAGI. V was clipped by 5 bases and J by 6 bases, with 10 bases between them. CDR3 size: 12 residues. The CDR3 DNA reads as TGTGCCAGCAGTCAGGGACTCTCTGAAGCTTTCTTT. This translates into CASSQGLSEAFF.

CDR3 sequence (DNA): TGTGCCAGCAGCCCATATATACTGGGACAACAAGCAGGGGCCAAAAACATTCAGTACTTC. This translates into CASSPYILGQQAGAKNIQYF. The rearrangement links TRBV9 to TRBJ2-4; a possible D gene is TRBD1 (6 bases). V lost 4 bases and J 1 base, leaving 27 bases between the germline ends. Germline assignment: CDR1 SGDLS and CDR2 YYNGEE. CDR3 length equals 20 residues.

The J gene is TRBJ1-4, the V gene TRBV28; D might be TRBD1 (5 bases). Germline lookup yields CDR1 MDHEN and CDR2 SYDVKM. V was shortened by 4 bases and J by 10 bases, with 16 bases between the two germline ends. This CDR3 contains 14 residues. CDR3 in amino acids: CASSYIQGRGKLFF. The CDR3 DNA is TGTGCCAGCAGTTACATCCAGGGTAGAGGAAAACTGTTTTTT.

V usage is TRBV18 and J usage is TRBJ1-2; D not resolved. V lost 0 bases, J lost 4 bases, and 12 bases lay in between. The CDR3 sequence is 15 residues long. Per the germline V gene, CDR1 is KGHSH and CDR2 is LQKENI. Here the CDR3 DNA reads TGTGCCAGCTCACCACCGTACTCCTACGGCTATGGCTACACCTTC. This sequence encodes CASSPPYSYGYGYTF.

J is TRBJ1-2 and V is TRBV7-2, with a tentative D call TRBD1 (5 bases). V shed 4 bases and J shed 7 bases, with 19 bases lying between them. The CDR3 runs to 15 residues. Per the germline V gene, CDR1 is SGHTA and CDR2 is FQGNSA. The DNA for the CDR3 is TGTGCCAGCAGCTCCGGGACCCAAGTGGGAGGTGGCTACACCTTC. Encoded protein: CASSSGTQVGGGYTF. The full variable domain, with the rest looked up from reference TRBV7-2 and TRBJ1-2, is GAGVSQSPSNKVTEKGKDVELRCDPISGHTALYWYRQSLGQGLEFLIYFQGNSAPDKSGLPSDRFSAERTGGSVSTLTIQRTQQEDSAVYLCASSSGTQVGGGYTFGSGTRLTVV.

CDR3 residues: CASGTGGYNEQFF. CDR3 sequence (DNA): TGTGCCTCCGGGACAGGGGGTTACAATGAGCAGTTCTTC. The chain has TRBV7-6 and TRBJ2-1; TRBD1 matches 11 bases. The CDR3 is 13 amino acids. Germline CDR1 SGHVS, CDR2 FNYEAQ. V gave up 11 bases and J gave up 4 bases; unmatched junction bases: 4.

V and J are TRBV6-2 or TRBV6-3 and TRBJ1-6; 7 bases agree with TRBD1. This CDR3 is 15 amino acids long. J was trimmed by 8 bases and V by 2 bases; bases with no gene match: 6. Per the germline V gene, CDR1 is MNHEY and CDR2 is SVGEGT. Here the CDR3 DNA reads TGTGCCAGCAGTTACCTTGGGACAGATTATTCACCCCTCCACTTT. This codes for CASSYLGTDYSPLHF.

The chain links TRBV5-8 to TRBJ2-3; D call uncertain. This CDR3 comprises 12 residues. Germline CDR1 is SGHTS and CDR2 is YDEGEE. Trimming removed 2 bases at V and 5 bases at J, with 6 bases between. For the CDR3, the DNA is TGTGCCAGCAGCTTCGGGTTAGATACGCAGTATTTT. Amino acids: CASSFGLDTQYF.

The J gene is TRBJ2-1, the V gene TRBV5-1; 10 bases match TRBD2. Germline CDR1 SGHRS, CDR2 YFSETQ. V shed 5 bases and J 4 bases; nucleotides not matched to a gene: 9. This CDR3 is 16 amino acids long. The chain's CDR3 is CASRGLAGAQYNEQFF. DNA for the CDR3: TGCGCCAGCAGGGGTCTAGCGGGGGCCCAATACAATGAGCAGTTCTTC.

CDR3 in DNA: TGTGCCATCAGTTCGGACAGGGGAGGAGGCTACACCTTC. Translation gives CAISSDRGGGYTF. The V and J genes are TRBV10-3 and TRBJ1-2, with 9 bases lining up with TRBD1. This CDR3 is 13 amino acids long. Germline trimming cut 5 bases from V and 8 bases from J; bases unmatched to any gene: 6. Germline V gives CDR1 ENHRY, CDR2 SYGVKD.

This rearrangement joins TRBV7-2 to TRBJ2-7; TRBD2 aligns across 11 bases. The CDR3 spans 17 residues. Germline lookup yields CDR1 SGHTA and CDR2 FQGNSA. The J segment lost 0 bases and the V segment lost 2 bases, leaving 6 bases of the junction unmatched. The CDR3 nucleotides are TGTGCCAGCAGCTTACCCTTAGCGGGGGGGCCCTCCTACGAGCAGTACTTC. It encodes CASSLPLAGGPSYEQYF.

This clone was observed a single time. V is TRBV6-5 and J is TRBJ1-3; D is possibly TRBD1 (6 bases). The CDR3 has 15 residues. Trimming took 5 bases from V and 7 from J, leaving 18 bases between them. Germline loops: CDR1 MNHEY, CDR2 SVGAGI. The CDR3 DNA reads as TGTGCCAGCAGTCTAGGGGGGGCAATAGGGAACACCATATATTTT. Translated: CASSLGGAIGNTIYF.

The rearrangement uses TRBV5-5 and TRBJ2-3, with 7 bases identical to TRBD2. The CDR3 has 18 residues. Germline V CDR1 and CDR2: SGHKS, YYEKEE (reference sequence). The V segment lost 0 bases and the J segment 2 bases; nucleotides outside the gene matches: 12. The CDR3 region has the DNA TGTGCCAGCAGCTTGGGGGCCTTCAGCGGGACGCTCACAGATACGCAGTATTTT. Its protein is CASSLGAFSGTLTDTQYF.

This clone is a singleton in its sample. This chain joins TRBV6-5 and TRBJ1-5, with TRBD1 matching over 9 bases. The CDR3 runs 15 residues. Germline V lookup: CDR1 MNHEY, CDR2 SVGAGI. V lost 6 bases to trimming and J lost 7 bases; unmatched junction nucleotides: 10. The CDR3 nucleotides read TGTGCCAGCAGACCGACAGGGGGTATAGGACAGCCCCAGCATTTT. This sequence encodes CASRPTGGIGQPQHF.

The chain combines TRBV19 with TRBJ1-3; the match to TRBD1 covers 10 bases. Unmatched junction bases numbered 5, after V lost 4 bases and J lost 8 bases. Per germline, CDR1 LNHDA and CDR2 SQIVND (reference sequence). The CDR3 covers 14 residues. The CDR3 sequence is CASSRGQGRDTIYF. CDR3 nucleotides: TGTGCCAGTAGTAGGGGACAGGGGAGAGACACCATATATTTT.

The chain is built from TRBV19 and TRBJ2-7; 10 bases align to TRBD1. The V gene's germline CDR1 is LNHDA and CDR2 SQIVND (reference sequence). V trimming: 5 bases; J trimming: 6 bases; junction bases outside the gene matches: 7. CDR3 length: 14 amino acids. The CDR3 DNA sequence: TGTGCCAGTAGTCTTCGACAGGGGGCGACCGAGCAGTACTTC. Translated: CASSLRQGATEQYF.

V and J are TRBV4-3 and TRBJ1-2; 7 positions match TRBD1. The CDR3 loop spans 14 amino acids. V was clipped by 3 bases and J by 4 bases; unmatched bases: 5. Germline CDR1 and CDR2: LGHNA and YSLEER. The CDR3 is CASSQAGQSYGYTF. CDR3 nucleotide sequence: TGCGCCAGCAGCCAGGCGGGACAGTCCTATGGCTACACCTTC.

This clone turned up a few times. V and J are TRBV5-1 and TRBJ1-3; unclear D gene. The germline V and J ends were trimmed by 3 bases and 0 bases, with 10 bases remaining between them. CDR1 and CDR2 from the germline V gene are SGHRS and YFSETQ. The CDR3 totals 15 residues. This chain's CDR3 is CASSSGGLSGNTIYF. CDR3 in DNA: TGCGCCAGCAGCTCGGGCGGACTCTCTGGAAACACCATATATTTT.

J is TRBJ1-5 and V is TRBV7-2; D not certain. Germline V gene data show CDR1 as SGHTA and CDR2 as FQGNSA. The CDR3 has 14 amino acids. The V gene lost 0 bases and the J gene lost 9 bases, with 12 bases spanning the gap. The CDR3 region is CASSLAAKITPQHF. Here the CDR3 DNA reads TGTGCCAGCAGCTTAGCTGCGAAAATCACGCCCCAGCATTTT. The full variable domain, in which reference TRBV7-2 and TRBJ1-5 provide the parts outside the CDR3, is GAGVSQSPSNKVTEKGKDVELRCDPISGHTALYWYRQSLGQGLEFLIYFQGNSAPDKSGLPSDRFSAERTGGSVSTLTIQRTQQEDSAVYLCASSLAAKITPQHFGDGTRLSIL.

CDR3 in amino acids: CASSQSGALLDEQFF. The CDR3 DNA is TGCGCCAGCAGCCAGAGTGGAGCCCTCCTGGATGAGCAGTTCTTC. The V and J genes are TRBV4-1 and TRBJ2-1; D remains ambiguous. The V gene lost 3 bases and the J gene lost 8 bases, with 17 bases spanning the gap. The CDR3 contains 15 residues. The germline gives CDR1 MGHRA, CDR2 YSYEKL.

This CDR3 is CASSDAGYVNEQYF. CDR3 bases: TGTGCCAGCAGTGACGCAGGGTATGTTAACGAGCAGTACTTC. V usage is TRBV6-1 and J usage is TRBJ2-7; tentatively, D is TRBD1 (5 bases). CDR3 length equals 14 residues. In germline, CDR1 is MNHNS, CDR2 SASEGT. Trimming removed 3 bases from V and 5 bases from J, with 14 bases in between.